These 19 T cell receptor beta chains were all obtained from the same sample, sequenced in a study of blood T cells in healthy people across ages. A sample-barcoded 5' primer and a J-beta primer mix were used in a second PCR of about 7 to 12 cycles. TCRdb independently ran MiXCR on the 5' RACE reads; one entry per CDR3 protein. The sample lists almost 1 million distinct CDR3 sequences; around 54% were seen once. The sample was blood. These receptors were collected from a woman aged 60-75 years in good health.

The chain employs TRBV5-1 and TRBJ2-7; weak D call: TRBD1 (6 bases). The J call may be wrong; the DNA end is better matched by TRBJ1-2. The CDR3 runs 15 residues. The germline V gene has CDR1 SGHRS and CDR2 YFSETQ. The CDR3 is CASSLDRDTSGGYTF. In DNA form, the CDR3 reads TGCGCCAGCAGCTTGGACCGGGACACCTCCGGCGGCTACACCTTC.

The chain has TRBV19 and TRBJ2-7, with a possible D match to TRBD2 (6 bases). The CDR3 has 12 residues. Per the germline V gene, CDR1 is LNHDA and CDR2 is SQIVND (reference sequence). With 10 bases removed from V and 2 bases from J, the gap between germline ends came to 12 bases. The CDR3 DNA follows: TGTGCCACCCTCGGGGGACCCTACGAGCAGTACTTC. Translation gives CATLGGPYEQYF.

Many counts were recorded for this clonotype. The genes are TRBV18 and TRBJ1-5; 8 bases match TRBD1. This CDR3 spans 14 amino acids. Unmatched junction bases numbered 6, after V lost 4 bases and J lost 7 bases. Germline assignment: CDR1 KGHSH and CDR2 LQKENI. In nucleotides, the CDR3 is TGTGCCAGCTCACGACAGGGGCAAGGCCAGCCCCAGCATTTT. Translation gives CASSRQGQGQPQHF.

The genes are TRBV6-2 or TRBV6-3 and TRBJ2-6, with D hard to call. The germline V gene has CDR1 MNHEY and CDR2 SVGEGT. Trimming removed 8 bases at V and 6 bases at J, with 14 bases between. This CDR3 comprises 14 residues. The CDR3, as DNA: TGTGCCAGCCGCCTCCGTGGTGCGGCCAACGTCCTGACTTTC. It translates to CASRLRGAANVLTF.

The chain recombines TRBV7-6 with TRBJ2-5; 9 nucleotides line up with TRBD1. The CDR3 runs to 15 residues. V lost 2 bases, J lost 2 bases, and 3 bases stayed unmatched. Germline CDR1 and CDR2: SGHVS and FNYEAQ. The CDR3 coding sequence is TGTGCCAGCAGCTTATACAGGGGGCAACAAGAGACCCAGTACTTC. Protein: CASSLYRGQQETQYF. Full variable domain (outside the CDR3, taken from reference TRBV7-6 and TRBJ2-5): GAGVSQSPRYKVTKRGQDVALRCDPISGHVSLYWYRQALGQGPEFLTYFNYEAQQDKSGLPNDRFSAERPEGSISTLTIQRTEQRDSAMYRCASSLYRGQQETQYFGPGTRLLVL.

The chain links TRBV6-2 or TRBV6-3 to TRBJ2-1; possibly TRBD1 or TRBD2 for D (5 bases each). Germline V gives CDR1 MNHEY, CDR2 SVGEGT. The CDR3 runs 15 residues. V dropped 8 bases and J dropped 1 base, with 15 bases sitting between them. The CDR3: CASLEYGASYNEQFF. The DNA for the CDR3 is TGTGCCAGCCTAGAATACGGGGCGTCCTACAATGAGCAGTTCTTC.

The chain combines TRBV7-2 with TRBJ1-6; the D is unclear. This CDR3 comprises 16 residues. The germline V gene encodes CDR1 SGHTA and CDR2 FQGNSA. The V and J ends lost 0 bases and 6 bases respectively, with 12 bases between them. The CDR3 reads CASSLAGGRRNSPLHF. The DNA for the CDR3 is TGTGCCAGCAGCTTAGCGGGCGGCCGGCGTAATTCACCCCTCCACTTT.

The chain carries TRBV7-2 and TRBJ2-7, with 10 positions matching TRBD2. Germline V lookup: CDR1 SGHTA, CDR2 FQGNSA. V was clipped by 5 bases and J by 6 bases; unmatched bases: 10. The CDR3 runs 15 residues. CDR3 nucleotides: TGTGCCAGCAGCCCAAGCGGGAGGGCCAACTCCGAGCAGTACTTC. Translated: CASSPSGRANSEQYF.

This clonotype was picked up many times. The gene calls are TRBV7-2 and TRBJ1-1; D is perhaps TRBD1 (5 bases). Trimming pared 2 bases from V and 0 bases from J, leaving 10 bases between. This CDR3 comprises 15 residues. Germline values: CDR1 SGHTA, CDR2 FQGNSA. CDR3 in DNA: TGTGCCAGCAGCTTATTTGGGGGGATGAACACTGAAGCTTTCTTT. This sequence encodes CASSLFGGMNTEAFF.

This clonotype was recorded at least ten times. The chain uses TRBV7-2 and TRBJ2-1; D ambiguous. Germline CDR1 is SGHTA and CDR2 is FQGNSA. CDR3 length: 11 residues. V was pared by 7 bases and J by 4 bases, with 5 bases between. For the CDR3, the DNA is TGTGCCAGCACTTTTTACAATGAGCAGTTCTTC. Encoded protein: CASTFYNEQFF.

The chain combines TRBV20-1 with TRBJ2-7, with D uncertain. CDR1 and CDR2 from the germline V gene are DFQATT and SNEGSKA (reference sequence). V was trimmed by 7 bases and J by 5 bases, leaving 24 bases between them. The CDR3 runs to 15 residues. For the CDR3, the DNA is TGCAGTGTTACCCTCCCATTCGGACGTTCCAACGAGCAGTACTTC. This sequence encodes CSVTLPFGRSNEQYF.

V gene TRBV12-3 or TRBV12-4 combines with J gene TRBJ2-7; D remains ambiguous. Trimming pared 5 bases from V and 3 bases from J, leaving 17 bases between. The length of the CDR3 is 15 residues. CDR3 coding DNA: TGTGCCAGCAGTCAAGAGGAGAAGGCCATCTACGAGCAGTACTTC. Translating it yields CASSQEEKAIYEQYF.

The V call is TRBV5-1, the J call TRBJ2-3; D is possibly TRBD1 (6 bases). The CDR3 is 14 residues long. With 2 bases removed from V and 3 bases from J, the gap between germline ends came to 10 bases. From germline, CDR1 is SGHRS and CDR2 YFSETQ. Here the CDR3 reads CASSLIQGTDTQYF. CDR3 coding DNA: TGCGCCAGCAGCTTAATACAGGGAACAGATACGCAGTATTTT.

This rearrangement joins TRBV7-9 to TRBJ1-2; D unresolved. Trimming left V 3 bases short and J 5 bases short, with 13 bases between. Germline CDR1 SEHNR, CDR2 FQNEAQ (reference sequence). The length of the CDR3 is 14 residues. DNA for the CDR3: TGTGCCAGCAGCTTGACTACAGACGGTTATGGCTACACCTTC. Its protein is CASSLTTDGYGYTF. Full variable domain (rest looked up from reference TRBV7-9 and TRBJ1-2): DTGVSQNPRHKITKRGQNVTFRCDPISEHNRLYWYRQTLGQGPEFLTYFQNEAQLEKSRLLSDRFSAERPKGSFSTLEIQRTEQGDSAMYLCASSLTTDGYGYTFGSGTRLTVV.

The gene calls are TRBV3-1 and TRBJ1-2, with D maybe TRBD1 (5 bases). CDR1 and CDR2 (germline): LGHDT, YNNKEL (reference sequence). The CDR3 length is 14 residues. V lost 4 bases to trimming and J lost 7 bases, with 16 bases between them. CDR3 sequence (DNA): TGTGCCAGCAGCCTAAGGTTGGGGGTCGGTGGCTACACCTTC. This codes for CASSLRLGVGGYTF.

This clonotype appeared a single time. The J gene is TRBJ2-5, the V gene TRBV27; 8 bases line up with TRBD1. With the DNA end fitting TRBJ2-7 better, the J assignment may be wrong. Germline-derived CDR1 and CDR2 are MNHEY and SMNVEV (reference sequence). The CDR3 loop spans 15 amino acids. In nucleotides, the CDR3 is TGTGCCAGCAGTCTAATAGGACAGGGTAACAACGAGCAGTACTTC. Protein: CASSLIGQGNNEQYF.

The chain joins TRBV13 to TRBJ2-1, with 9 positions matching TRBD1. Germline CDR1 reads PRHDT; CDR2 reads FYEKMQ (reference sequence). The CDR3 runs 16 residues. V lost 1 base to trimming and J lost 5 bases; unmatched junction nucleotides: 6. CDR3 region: CASSLEGDRVHNEQFF. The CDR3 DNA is TGTGCCAGCAGCTTAGAGGGGGACAGGGTCCACAATGAGCAGTTCTTC.

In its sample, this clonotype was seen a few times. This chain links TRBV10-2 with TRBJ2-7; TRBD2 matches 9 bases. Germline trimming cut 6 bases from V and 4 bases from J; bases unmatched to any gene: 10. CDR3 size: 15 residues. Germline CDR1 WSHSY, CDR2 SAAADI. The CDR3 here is CASRASSGIAYEQYF. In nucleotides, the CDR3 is TGCGCCAGCAGGGCATCTAGCGGGATAGCGTACGAGCAGTACTTC.

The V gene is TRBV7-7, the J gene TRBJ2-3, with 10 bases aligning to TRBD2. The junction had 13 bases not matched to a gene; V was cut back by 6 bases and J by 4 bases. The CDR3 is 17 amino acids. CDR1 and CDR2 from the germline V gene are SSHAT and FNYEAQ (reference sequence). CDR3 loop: CASSRRPRTSGADTQYF. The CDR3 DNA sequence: TGTGCCAGCAGTCGACGGCCCCGGACTAGCGGCGCAGATACGCAGTATTTT.